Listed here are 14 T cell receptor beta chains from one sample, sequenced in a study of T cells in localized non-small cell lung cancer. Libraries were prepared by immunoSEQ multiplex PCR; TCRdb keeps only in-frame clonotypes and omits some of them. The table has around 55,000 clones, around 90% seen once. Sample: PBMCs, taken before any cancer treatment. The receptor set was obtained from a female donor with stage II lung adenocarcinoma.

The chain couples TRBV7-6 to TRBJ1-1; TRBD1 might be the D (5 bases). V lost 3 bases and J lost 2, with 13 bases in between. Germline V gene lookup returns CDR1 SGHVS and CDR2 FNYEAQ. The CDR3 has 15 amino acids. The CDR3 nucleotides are TGTGCCAGCAGCTTCTCAGGGACTGAAAACACTGAAGCTTTCTTT. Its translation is CASSFSGTENTEAFF.

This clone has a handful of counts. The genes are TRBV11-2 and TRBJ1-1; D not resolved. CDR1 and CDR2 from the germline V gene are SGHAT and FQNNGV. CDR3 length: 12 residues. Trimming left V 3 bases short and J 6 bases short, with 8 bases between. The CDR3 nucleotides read TGTGCCAGCAGCTTGAGTGGTGCTGAAGCTTTCTTT. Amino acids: CASSLSGAEAFF.

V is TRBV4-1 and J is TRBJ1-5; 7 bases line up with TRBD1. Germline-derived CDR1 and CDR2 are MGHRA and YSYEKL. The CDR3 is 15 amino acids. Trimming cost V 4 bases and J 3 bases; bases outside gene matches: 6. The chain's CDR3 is CASSLDRVSNQPQHF. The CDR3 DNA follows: TGCGCCAGCAGCCTAGACAGGGTGTCCAATCAGCCCCAGCATTTT.

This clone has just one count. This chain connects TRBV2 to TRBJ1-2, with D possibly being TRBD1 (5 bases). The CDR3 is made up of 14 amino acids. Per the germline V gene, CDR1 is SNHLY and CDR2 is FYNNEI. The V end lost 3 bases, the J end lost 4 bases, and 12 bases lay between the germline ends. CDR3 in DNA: TGTGCCAGCAGTGATGGGTCAGGGACCTATGGCTACACCTTC. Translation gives CASSDGSGTYGYTF.

This chain's CDR3 is CASSFDGRQFF. The CDR3 coding sequence is TGTGCCAGTTCCTTCGACGGCCGGCAGTTCTTC. The gene calls are TRBV19 and TRBJ2-1; D remains ambiguous. In germline, CDR1 is LNHDA, CDR2 SQIVND (reference sequence). The CDR3 is 11 amino acids. Trimming took 8 bases from V and 12 from J, leaving 14 bases between them.

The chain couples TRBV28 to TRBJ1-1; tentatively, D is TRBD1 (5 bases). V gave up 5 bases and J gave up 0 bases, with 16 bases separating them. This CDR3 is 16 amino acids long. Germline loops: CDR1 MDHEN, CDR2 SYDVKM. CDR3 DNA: TGTGCCAGCAGTCCCGCCCGGGGGAAGTTGAACACTGAAGCTTTCTTT. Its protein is CASSPARGKLNTEAFF.

Here the CDR3 DNA reads TGTGCCAGCAGCGGGTGGGATAGCAATCAGCCCCAGCATTTT. Its translation is CASSGWDSNQPQHF. The chain uses TRBV9 and TRBJ1-5; D gene uncertain. This CDR3 comprises 14 residues. Germline loops: CDR1 SGDLS, CDR2 YYNGEE. Trimming took 3 bases from V and 0 from J, leaving 7 bases between them.

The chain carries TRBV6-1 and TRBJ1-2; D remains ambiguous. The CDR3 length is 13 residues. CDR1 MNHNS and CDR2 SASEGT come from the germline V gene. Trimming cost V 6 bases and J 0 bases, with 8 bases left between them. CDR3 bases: TGTGCCAGCAGCCTCGTAACTAACTATGGCTACACCTTC. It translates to CASSLVTNYGYTF.

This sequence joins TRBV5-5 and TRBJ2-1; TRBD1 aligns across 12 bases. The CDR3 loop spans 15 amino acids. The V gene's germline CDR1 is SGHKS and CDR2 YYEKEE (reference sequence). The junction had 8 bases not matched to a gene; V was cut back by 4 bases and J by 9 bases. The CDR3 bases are TGTGCCAGCAGCGTAAGGGACAGGGGGCTGGGTGAGCAGTTCTTC. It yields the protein CASSVRDRGLGEQFF.

For the CDR3, the DNA is TGCGCCAGCAGCTTGGCGGGAAATGAGCAGTTCTTC. Translated: CASSLAGNEQFF. V usage is TRBV5-1 and J usage is TRBJ2-1, with D tentatively TRBD2 (5 bases). V was pared by 0 bases and J by 7 bases, with 5 bases between. The CDR3 runs to 12 residues. The V gene's germline CDR1 is SGHRS and CDR2 YFSETQ.

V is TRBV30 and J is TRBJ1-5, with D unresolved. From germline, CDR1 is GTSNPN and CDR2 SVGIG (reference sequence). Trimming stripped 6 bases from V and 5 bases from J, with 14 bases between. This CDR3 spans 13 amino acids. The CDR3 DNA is TGTGCCTGCCTAGCGGGGAATGATCAGCCCCAGCATTTT. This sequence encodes CACLAGNDQPQHF.

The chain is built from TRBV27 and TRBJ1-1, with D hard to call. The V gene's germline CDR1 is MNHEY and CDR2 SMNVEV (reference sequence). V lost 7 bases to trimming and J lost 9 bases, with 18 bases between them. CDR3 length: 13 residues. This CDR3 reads CASTPDAGTKAFF. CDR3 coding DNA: TGTGCCAGCACTCCCGACGCGGGAACCAAAGCTTTCTTT.

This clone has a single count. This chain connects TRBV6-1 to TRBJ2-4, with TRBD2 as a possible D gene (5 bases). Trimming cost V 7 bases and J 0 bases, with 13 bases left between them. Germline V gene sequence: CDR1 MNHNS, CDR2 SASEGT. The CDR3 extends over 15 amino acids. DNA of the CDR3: TGTGCCAGCACCGGGGAGCGCTTAGCCAAAAACATTCAGTACTTC. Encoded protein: CASTGERLAKNIQYF.

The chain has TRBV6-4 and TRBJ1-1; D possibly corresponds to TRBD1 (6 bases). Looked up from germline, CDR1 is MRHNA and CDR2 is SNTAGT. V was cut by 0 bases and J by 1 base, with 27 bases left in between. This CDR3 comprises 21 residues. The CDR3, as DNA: TGTGCCAGCAGTGACTCCCAGGCCAGATACAGGGCAGCTAGTTCGAACACTGAAGCTTTCTTT. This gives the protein CASSDSQARYRAASSNTEAFF.